The 15 T cell receptor beta chains presented below share a single source sample, sequenced in a study of pediatric ulcerative colitis. TCRdb's copy holds only in-frame clones and misses some; the assay was immunoSEQ multiplex PCR. This table has about 64,000 clones, 86% appearing once. Specimen: blood. These receptors all stem from a boy younger than 18 with severe ulcerative colitis.

A few counts support this clone. The rearrangement uses TRBV18 and TRBJ1-1; weak D call: TRBD1 (5 bases). The V end lost 3 bases, the J end lost 1 base, and 6 bases lay between the germline ends. The CDR3 contains 13 residues. CDR1 is KGHSH, CDR2 LQKENI, per germline. CDR3 coding DNA: TGTGCCAGCTCACCGACAGAGAACACTGAAGCTTTCTTT. This translates into CASSPTENTEAFF.

V gene TRBV9 combines with J gene TRBJ2-7, with unresolved D. From germline, CDR1 is SGDLS and CDR2 YYNGEE. V was pared by 4 bases and J by 0 bases, with 14 bases between. The CDR3 consists of 15 residues. The CDR3 sequence: CASSPTSGSSYEQYF. DNA of the CDR3: TGTGCCAGCAGCCCTACATCGGGCAGCTCCTACGAGCAGTACTTC.

The rearrangement links TRBV12-5 to TRBJ2-1; 11 positions match TRBD2. With 4 bases clipped from V and 1 base from J, the junction kept 3 bases outside the gene matches. Germline CDR1 LGHNT, CDR2 FRNRAP. This CDR3 region has 16 residues. The CDR3, as DNA: TGTGCTAGTGGTTCTACTAGCGGGAGTTCCTACAATGAGCAGTTCTTC. Amino acids: CASGSTSGSSYNEQFF. The full variable domain, its missing parts supplied by reference TRBV12-5 and TRBJ2-1, is DARVTQTPRHKVTEMGQEVTMRCQPILGHNTVFWYRQTMMQGLELLAYFRNRAPLDDSGMPKDRFSAEMPDATLATLKIQPSEPRDSAVYFCASGSTSGSSYNEQFFGPGTRLTVL.

The rearrangement links TRBV6-5 to TRBJ1-6; 7 bases line up with TRBD1. The trim removed 5 bases at V and 5 bases at J, leaving 6 bases unmatched. The CDR3 consists of 15 residues. In germline, CDR1 is MNHEY, CDR2 SVGAGI. The CDR3 sequence: CASSPQGGHNSPLHF. In nucleotides, the CDR3 is TGTGCCAGCAGTCCCCAGGGGGGCCATAATTCACCCCTCCACTTT.

This sequence joins TRBV25-1 and TRBJ1-2; tentative D call: TRBD1 (5 bases). Germline V gene data show CDR1 as MGHDK and CDR2 as SYGVNS. Trimming shortened V by 3 bases and J by 2 bases, and 10 bases separated the two germline ends. This CDR3 is built from 14 residues. CDR3 DNA sequence: TGTGCCAGCAGTGACCCCAGGGTGAACTATGGCTACACCTTC. It yields the protein CASSDPRVNYGYTF.

V usage is TRBV13 and J usage is TRBJ1-2, with D unresolved. Trimming left V 1 base short and J 4 bases short, with 13 bases between. This CDR3 has 15 residues. From germline, CDR1 is PRHDT and CDR2 FYEKMQ (reference sequence). CDR3 sequence: CASSLVVTASYGYTF. In DNA, the CDR3 is TGTGCCAGCAGCTTAGTAGTGACCGCCAGCTATGGCTACACCTTC. Full variable domain (remainder filled in from reference TRBV13 and TRBJ1-2): AAGVIQSPRHLIKEKRETATLKCYPIPRHDTVYWYQQGPGQDPQFLISFYEKMQSDKGSIPDRFSAQQFSDYHSELNMSSLELGDSALYFCASSLVVTASYGYTFGSGTRLTVV.

The CDR3 DNA reads TGCGCCAGCAGCCCGGTCGGGGTAAGCTCCTACGAGCAGTACTTC. The encoded protein is CASSPVGVSSYEQYF. The gene calls are TRBV5-1 and TRBJ2-7, with a possible D match to TRBD2 (5 bases). The CDR3 totals 15 residues. Trimming took 4 bases from V and 0 from J, leaving 14 bases between them. From germline, CDR1 is SGHRS and CDR2 YFSETQ.

The chain is built from TRBV15 and TRBJ1-3, with 9 bases matching TRBD1. Trimming at V came to 6 bases and at J to 3 bases, leaving 9 bases not matched to a gene. In germline, CDR1 is LNHNV, CDR2 YYDKDF (reference sequence). This CDR3 comprises 16 residues. The DNA of the CDR3 is TGTGCCACCAGTCCCCGGACAGGGGCGTATGGAAACACCATATATTTT. Its translation: CATSPRTGAYGNTIYF.

This clone was counted a single time. This chain connects TRBV4-1 to TRBJ2-1, with unresolved D. V gave up 2 bases and J gave up 1 base, with 24 bases separating them. Germline V gene sequence: CDR1 MGHRA, CDR2 YSYEKL. The CDR3 contains 20 residues. The CDR3 bases are TGCGCCAGCAGCCAACAAGTCTCCCTTGGTGGGTGGTTTTCCTACAATGAGCAGTTCTTC. It yields the protein CASSQQVSLGGWFSYNEQFF.

The V and J genes are TRBV30 and TRBJ2-5; 11 nucleotides align to TRBD2. Per the germline V gene, CDR1 is GTSNPN and CDR2 is SVGIG (reference sequence). V dropped 0 bases and J dropped 4; count of bases not matched to a gene: 4. This CDR3 region has 15 residues. CDR3 in DNA: TGTGCCTGGAGTGTACTAGCGGGAGTAGGAGAGACCCAGTACTTC. It translates to CAWSVLAGVGETQYF.

The V call is TRBV2, the J call TRBJ2-5; the D gene is possibly TRBD2 (6 bases). Trimming removed 5 bases from V and 1 base from J, with 14 bases in between. CDR3 size: 15 residues. Germline CDR1 is SNHLY and CDR2 is FYNNEI. CDR3 region: CASSSGETGQETQYF. The CDR3 nucleotides read TGTGCCAGCAGTTCGGGGGAGACCGGCCAAGAGACCCAGTACTTC.

The chain employs TRBV5-1 and TRBJ2-3, with D uncertain. V was trimmed by 0 bases and J by 4 bases, leaving 15 bases between them. The CDR3 runs to 16 residues. The germline CDR1 and CDR2 sequences are SGHRS and YFSETQ. CDR3: CASSLDDWNLSDTQYF. For the CDR3, the DNA is TGCGCCAGCAGCTTGGACGACTGGAACCTGTCAGATACGCAGTATTTT.

The rearrangement links TRBV5-6 to TRBJ2-2; D is unresolved. The CDR3 extends over 14 amino acids. Trimming shortened V by 3 bases and J by 3 bases, and 9 bases separated the two germline ends. Germline CDR1 and CDR2: SGHDT and YYEEEE. CDR3 sequence reads: CASSSDTYTGELFF. The CDR3 nucleotides are TGTGCCAGCAGCTCAGATACTTACACCGGGGAGCTGTTTTTT.

The chain has TRBV4-3 and TRBJ1-1; D not certain. V was shortened by 1 base and J by 1 base, with 7 bases between the two germline ends. The CDR3 contains 14 residues. Germline loops: CDR1 LGHNA, CDR2 YSLEER. In nucleotides, the CDR3 is TGCGCCAGCAGCCAAGTGGCAGAGAACACTGAAGCTTTCTTT. This sequence encodes CASSQVAENTEAFF.

V is TRBV7-3 and J is TRBJ2-3; 7 bases map to TRBD2. J lost 3 bases, V lost 4 bases, and 7 bases had no gene match. This CDR3 region has 15 residues. Germline assignment: CDR1 SGHTA and CDR2 FQGTGA. This CDR3 is CASSSAGGGTDTQYF. CDR3 sequence (DNA): TGTGCCAGCAGCTCAGCGGGCGGGGGAACAGATACGCAGTATTTT. The whole variable domain, remainder taken from reference TRBV7-3 and TRBJ2-3, is GAGVSQTPSNKVTEKGKYVELRCDPISGHTALYWYRQSLGQGPEFLIYFQGTGAADDSGLPNDRFFAVRPEGSVSTLKIQRTERGDSAVYLCASSSAGGGTDTQYFGPGTRLTVL.